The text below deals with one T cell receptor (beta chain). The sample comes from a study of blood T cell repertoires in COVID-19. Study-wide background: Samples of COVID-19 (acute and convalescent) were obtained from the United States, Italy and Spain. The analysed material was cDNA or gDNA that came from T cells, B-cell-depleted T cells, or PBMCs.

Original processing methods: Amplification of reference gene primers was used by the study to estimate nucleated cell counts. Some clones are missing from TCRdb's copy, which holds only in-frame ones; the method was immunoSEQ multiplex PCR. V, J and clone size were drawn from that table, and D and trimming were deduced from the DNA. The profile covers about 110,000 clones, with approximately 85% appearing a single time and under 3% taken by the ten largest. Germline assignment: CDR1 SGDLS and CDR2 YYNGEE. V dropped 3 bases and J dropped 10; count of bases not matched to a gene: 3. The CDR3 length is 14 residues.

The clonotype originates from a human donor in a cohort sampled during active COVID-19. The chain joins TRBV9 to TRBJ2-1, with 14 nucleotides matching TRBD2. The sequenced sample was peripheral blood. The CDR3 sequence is CASSAGLAGEEQFF. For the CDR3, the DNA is TGTGCCAGCAGCGCGGGACTAGCGGGGGAAGAGCAGTTCTTC.